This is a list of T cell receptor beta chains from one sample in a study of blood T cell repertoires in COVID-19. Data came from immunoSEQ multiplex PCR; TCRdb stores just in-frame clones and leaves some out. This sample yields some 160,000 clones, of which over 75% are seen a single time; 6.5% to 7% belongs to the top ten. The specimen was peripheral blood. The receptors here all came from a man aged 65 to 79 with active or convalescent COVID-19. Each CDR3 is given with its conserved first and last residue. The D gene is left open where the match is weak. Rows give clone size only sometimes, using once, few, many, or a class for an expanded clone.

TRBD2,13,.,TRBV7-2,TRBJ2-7,TGTGCCAGCAGCTTAAGGGCGGGAGATAAGCAGTACTTC,CASSLRAGDKQYF
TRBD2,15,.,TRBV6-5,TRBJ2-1,TGTGCCAGCAGTAAACGACTAGCGGGAGCTAAGGAGCAGTTCTTC,CASSKRLAGAKEQFF
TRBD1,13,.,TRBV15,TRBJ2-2,TGTGCCACCAGCTCACAGGGGCACGGGGAGCTGTTTTTT,CATSSQGHGELFF
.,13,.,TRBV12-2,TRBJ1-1,TGTGCAAGTCGCTTAGTCGGGGACACTGAAGCTTTCTTT,CASRLVGDTEAFF
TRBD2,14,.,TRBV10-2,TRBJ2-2,TGCGCCAGCAGAACTAGCGGGATCACCGGGGAGCTGTTTTTT,CASRTSGITGELFF
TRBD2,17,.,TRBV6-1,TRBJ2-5,TGTGCCAGCAGTGAAGCGCGGGTCCTAGCGGGGCTGAGTACCCAGTACTTC,CASSEARVLAGLSTQYF
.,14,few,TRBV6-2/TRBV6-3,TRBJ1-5,TGTGCCAGCAGTTACAACAGGGAAGATCAGCCCCAGCATTTT,CASSYNREDQPQHF
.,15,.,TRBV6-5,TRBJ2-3,TGTGCCAGCAGTTACTCGGACTATCATCAAGATACGCAGTATTTT,CASSYSDYHQDTQYF
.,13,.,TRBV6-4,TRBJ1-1,TGTGCCAGCAGTCTGGCACCCGACACTGAAGCTTTCTTT,CASSLAPDTEAFF
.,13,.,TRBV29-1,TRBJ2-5,TGCAGCTACTTCGGGACGGGGAGGGAGACCCAGTACTTC,CSYFGTGRETQYF
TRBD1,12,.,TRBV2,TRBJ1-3,TGTGCCAGCAGTGAGAGGCGGGACAGCAGATATTTT,CASSERRDSRYF
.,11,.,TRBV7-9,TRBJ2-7,TGTGCCAGCAGCTTTCAGAACGAGCAGTACTTC,CASSFQNEQYF
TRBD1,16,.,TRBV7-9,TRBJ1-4,TGTGCCAGCAGCTTAGGAACAGGGGCCGGTAATGAAAAACTGTTTTTT,CASSLGTGAGNEKLFF
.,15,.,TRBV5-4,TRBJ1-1,TGTGCCAGCAGCTTGGAGGCAGGGTCGAACACTGAAGCTTTCTTT,CASSLEAGSNTEAFF
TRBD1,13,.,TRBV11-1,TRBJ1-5,TGTGCCAGCAGCCAGGACAGGGATCAGCCCCAGCATTTT,CASSQDRDQPQHF
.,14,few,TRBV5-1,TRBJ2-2,TGCGCCAGCAGACCTACCATCCAGGACGGGGAGCTGTTTTTT,CASRPTIQDGELFF
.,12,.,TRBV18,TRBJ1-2,TGTGCCAGCTCACCAGAGTTGGATGGCTACACCTTC,CASSPELDGYTF
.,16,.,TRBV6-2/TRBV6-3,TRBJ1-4,TGTGCCAGCAGTCCCGGGGGATCGGGGGCTAATGAAAAACTGTTTTTT,CASSPGGSGANEKLFF
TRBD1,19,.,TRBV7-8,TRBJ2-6,TGTGCCAGCAGACTAACCCCGGACAGGGCAAGTTCAGGGGCCAACGTCCTGACTTTC,CASRLTPDRASSGANVLTF
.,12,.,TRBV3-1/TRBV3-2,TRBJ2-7,TGTGCCAGCGTCGACGGGACCTACGAGCAGTACTTC,CASVDGTYEQYF
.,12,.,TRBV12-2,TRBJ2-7,TGTGCAAGTCGCCTTCCCACAAACGAGCAGTACTTC,CASRLPTNEQYF
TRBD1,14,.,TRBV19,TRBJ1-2,TGTGCCAGTACCCCAGGACAGGGGGAACCTGGCTACACCTTC,CASTPGQGEPGYTF
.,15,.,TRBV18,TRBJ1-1,TGTGCCAGCTCACCACCGACCGGGTTGGACACTGAAGCTTTCTTT,CASSPPTGLDTEAFF
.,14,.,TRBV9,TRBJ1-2,TGTGCCAGCAGCGTATCCGGGACTAACTATGGCTACACCTTC,CASSVSGTNYGYTF
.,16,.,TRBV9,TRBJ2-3,TGTGCCAGCAGCGTAGTTGCACGGGCGGGGACAGATACGCAGTATTTT,CASSVVARAGTDTQYF
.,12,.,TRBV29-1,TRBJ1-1,TGCAGCGTTGACATGGGGGGAGTTGGAGCTTTCTTT,CSVDMGGVGAFF
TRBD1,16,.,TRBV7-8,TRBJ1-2,TGTGCCAGCAGCCCGGGACAGGGAGCGCCCTCCTATGGCTACACCTTC,CASSPGQGAPSYGYTF
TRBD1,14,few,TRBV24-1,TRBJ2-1,TGTGCCACCAGTGAACCTAGGACAGGAGGCGAGCAGTTCTTC,CATSEPRTGGEQFF
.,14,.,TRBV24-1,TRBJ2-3,TGTGCCACCGGCCGTGGGGGGTCCGATGATACGCAGTATTTT,CATGRGGSDDTQYF
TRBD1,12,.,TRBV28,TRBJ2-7,TGTGCCACCTCGGACAGGGGTTACGAGCAGTACTTC,CATSDRGYEQYF
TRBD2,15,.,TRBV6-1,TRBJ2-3,TGTGCCAGCAGTGAAGGGGCGGGGGGGCCGGATACGCAGTATTTT,CASSEGAGGPDTQYF
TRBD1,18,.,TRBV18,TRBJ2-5,TGTGCCAGCTCACCCCGGGACAGGGGGCTTGGACCCCAAGAGACCCAGTACTTC,CASSPRDRGLGPQETQYF
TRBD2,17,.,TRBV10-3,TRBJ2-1,TGTGCCATCAGTGAGCCCCTCGGTAGCGGGGGGCAGAGTGAGCAGTTCTTC,CAISEPLGSGGQSEQFF
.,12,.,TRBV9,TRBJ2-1,TGTGCCAGCAACCGGGGGGCCAATGAGCAGTTCTTC,CASNRGANEQFF
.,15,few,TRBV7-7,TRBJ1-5,TGTGCTAGCAGCTTAGTAAAGGGGCGCGATCAGCCCCAGCATTTT,CASSLVKGRDQPQHF
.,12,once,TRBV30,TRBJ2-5,TGTGCCTGGAGTGTACGAGTAGAGACCCAGTACTTC,CAWSVRVETQYF
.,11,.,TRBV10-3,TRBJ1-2,TGTGCCGTAGGACAGAGCTATGGCTACACCTTC,CAVGQSYGYTF
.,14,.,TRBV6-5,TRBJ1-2,TGTGCCAGCAGTTACCAACAGGGCGCCTATGGCTACACCTTC,CASSYQQGAYGYTF
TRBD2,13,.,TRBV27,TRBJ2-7,TGTGCCAGCAGTTCCCTAGCGGGCCTTGGGCAGTACTTC,CASSSLAGLGQYF
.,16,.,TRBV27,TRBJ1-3,TGTGCCAGCAGTTTAGCCAGGGTAAGCCCTGGAAACACCATATATTTT,CASSLARVSPGNTIYF
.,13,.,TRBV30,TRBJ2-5,TGTGCCTGGAACGGACAGTCACAAGAGACCCAGTACTTC,CAWNGQSQETQYF
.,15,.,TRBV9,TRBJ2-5,TGTGCCAGCAGCAGGTTAGGGGGATTACAAGAGACCCAGTACTTC,CASSRLGGLQETQYF
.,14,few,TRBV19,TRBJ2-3,TGTGCCACCTCACCTCTCGGTTTCACAGATACGCAGTATTTT,CATSPLGFTDTQYF
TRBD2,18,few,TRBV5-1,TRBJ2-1,TGCGCCAGCAGCTTCGTCCCGGGACTAGCGGGGGGGCAGAATGAGCAGTTCTTC,CASSFVPGLAGGQNEQFF
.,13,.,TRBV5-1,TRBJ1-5,TGCGCCAGCAGACAGGATAGCAATCAGCCCCAGCATTTT,CASRQDSNQPQHF
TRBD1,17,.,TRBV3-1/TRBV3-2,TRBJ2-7,TGTGCCAGCAGCCAAGGGCAGGGGACAGGGATCTTCAACGAGCAGTACTTC,CASSQGQGTGIFNEQYF
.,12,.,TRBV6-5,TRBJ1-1,TGTGCCAGCAGTTCCCTACACAGGGAAGCTTTCTTT,CASSSLHREAFF
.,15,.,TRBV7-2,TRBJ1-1,TGTGCCAGCAGCTCCCGGGGACAAGCGAACACTGAAGCTTTCTTT,CASSSRGQANTEAFF
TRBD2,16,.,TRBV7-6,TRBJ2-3,TGTGCCAGCAGCTTAGGGACTAGCGGGAGCACAGATACGCAGTATTTT,CASSLGTSGSTDTQYF
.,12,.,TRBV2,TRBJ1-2,TGTGCCAGCGGTTCCCCGGGGTATGGCTACACCTTC,CASGSPGYGYTF
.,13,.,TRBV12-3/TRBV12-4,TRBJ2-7,TGTGCCAGCGGCCCGAACGGAGGCTACGAGCAGTACTTC,CASGPNGGYEQYF
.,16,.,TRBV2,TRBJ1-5,TGTGCCAGCAGTTCGAGCCGAGGGATACTCGGGCAGCCCCAGCATTTT,CASSSSRGILGQPQHF
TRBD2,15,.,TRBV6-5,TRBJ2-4,TGTGCCAGCAGTCCGGGACTAGCGGGTGAAAACATTCAGTACTTC,CASSPGLAGENIQYF